This T cell receptor (beta chain) was recovered during a study of beta chain features in type 1 diabetes (dated by TCRdb to the late 2010s). The study in broad terms: Mean age, gender distribution, total cell number and subset yield did not differ between patients and healthy donors. In the study, recently diagnosed type 1 diabetes patients and matched healthy donors were compared on the TCRB repertoires of their sorted circulating CD4+ T cell subsets. A total of roughly 110 million sorted cells were examined across all samples, and the number of cells per subset was strongly correlated with RNA yield. Whereas all 28 donors provided naive and central memory subsets, regulatory and stem cell-like memory subsets were isolated from just 8 patients and roughly eight healthy donors. Broad study findings and their caveats: Naive, central memory and regulatory TCRB repertoires appeared to be more similar among patients than among healthy donors. At VDJ recombination sites, patients with type 1 diabetes made fewer insertions and deleted more nucleotides, a pattern implying thymic rearrangement abnormalities. Because the HLA sub-analyses included only small numbers of individuals, any influence of HLA type on TCRB rearrangement was left unresolved. PCR might favor shorter templates, but patient and control samples were amplified and corrected together, so any skew would affect both groups equally. A moderate but significant shortening of TCRB CDR3 length was observed in type 1 diabetes patients in all four CD4+ subsets. Because cDNA was sequenced instead of genomic DNA, activated cells with high expression could be over-represented, although the groups did not differ in activation or CD3 levels.

To note about this clone: Its antigen is currently not known. No much larger clone exists at a distance of one base, and base qualities are not known.

The entire isolated RNA was reverse transcribed using the High Capacity cDNA Reverse Transcription Kit, and thus expressed TCRB transcripts were sequenced. Deep immunoSEQ sequencing was applied to naive, central memory and regulatory T cell samples, giving an average of around 4 million total reads per sample. Sorted cells were lysed in RLT buffer and RNA was extracted with DNase-treated RNeasy Micro or Mini kits, depending on cell number. To prevent cross-contamination, every cell subset was processed on its own, while patient and healthy donor samples were processed together. TCRB sequences were amplified from cDNA with the immunoSEQ multiplex PCR, producing 87-bp fragments spanning the CDR3 region. Sequencing of the amplicons was performed on the Illumina HiSeq platform. Processing in the source paper ran as follows. PCR bias was corrected computationally using synthetic template baselines, and reads within Hamming distance 2 were collapsed, with unmergeable singletons discarded. By aligning reads against IMGT, V, D and J genes, CDR3 length, and insertions or deletions at six rearrangement sites were assigned. Within each subset, clonotype counts were normalized to the number of sorted cells before true diversity and Gini coefficients were calculated with the tcR R package. The overlap coefficient, calculated on TCRB nucleotide sequences, was used to quantify repertoire sharing. As a proxy for the pre-selection repertoire, out-of-frame TCRB sequences from naive cells were analyzed. TCRdb obtained this table from immuneACCESS and retained in-frame rearrangements with V and J assigned. These tables miss some clones; where compared with another copy, unresolved V genes account for less than half of the shortfall, and the remainder is unexplained. V, J and clone size are those of that table, while D and trimming were read from the DNA. This sample comprises under 300,000 clones, under 20% of them detected only once. The ten most abundant clones make up approximately 0.086% of the sample.

Each donor gave one peripheral blood draw, averaging about 120 mL, which was collected into heparinised tubes. A BD FACSAria II was used to sort naive, central memory, regulatory and stem cell-like memory CD4+ T cells with a panel that included CD45RO, CCR7, CD25, CD127, CD95 and CD27. Every sorted population had a purity above 95%. Right away, PBMCs were isolated by Lymphoprep density gradient centrifugation and were stained directly, with no culture step. Samples were stained and sorted in pairs, with one healthy donor and one patient per experiment, so that batch effects were minimized. Counted from cysteine to phenylalanine, this CDR3 has 14 amino acids. The DNA shown is the 42-base CDR3, in frame from base 1. Trimming at the junction amounts to 6 bases on V and 2 bases on J, and the germline ends lie 17 bases apart. CDR1 and CDR2 (SQVTM, ANQGSEA) derive from the germline V gene.

The sequence links TRBV29-1 to TRBJ2-7; 6 matching bases give a weak D call of TRBD2. The receptor was isolated from a man aged 30 to 45 with type 1 diabetes. Sequencing was done on a sample of naive CD4+ T cells from blood. The label giving this sample's cell subset or site can be read as: true naive CD4+ T cells. CDR3 reads: CSVRYGTGAYEQYF. Read as DNA, the sequence is TGCAGCGTCCGTTACGGGACGGGAGCCTACGAGCAGTACTTC.